This T cell receptor beta chain was sequenced during a study of beta chain features in type 1 diabetes (dated by TCRdb to the late 2010s). The study in broad terms: Mean age, gender distribution, total cell number and subset yield did not differ between patients and healthy donors. Across all samples, some 99 million sorted cells were examined, and cell number per subset correlated strongly with RNA yield. The study compared the TCRB repertoires of sorted circulating CD4+ T cell subsets in recently diagnosed type 1 diabetes patients with those in matched healthy donors. Regulatory and stem cell-like memory subsets were obtained from only 8 patients and roughly 8 healthy donors, while naive and central memory subsets were obtained from all 30 or so donors. Results and caveats for the whole study, not just this receptor: A moderate but significant shortening of TCRB CDR3 length was observed in type 1 diabetes patients in all four CD4+ subsets. Naive, central memory and regulatory TCRB repertoires appeared to be more alike among patients than among healthy donors. Because cDNA was sequenced instead of genomic DNA, highly expressing activated cells could be over-represented, though the groups showed no difference in activation or CD3 levels. Fewer insertions and more nucleotide deletions at VDJ recombination sites were observed in patients with type 1 diabetes, implying thymic rearrangement abnormalities. PCR may preferentially amplify shorter templates, but because patient and control samples were amplified and corrected together, any resulting skew would affect both groups equally. Only small numbers of individuals were included in the HLA sub-analyses, which left unresolved whether HLA type had any influence on TCRB rearrangement.

The entire amount of isolated RNA was reverse transcribed using the High Capacity cDNA Reverse Transcription Kit, so the sequenced TCRB transcripts were expressed ones. Deep immunoSEQ sequencing was applied to naive, central memory and regulatory T cell samples, giving an average of around 3.8 million total reads per sample. After sorted cells were lysed in RLT buffer, RNA was extracted with DNase-treated RNeasy Micro or Mini kits, with the choice depending on cell number. Each cell subset was processed on its own to prevent cross-contamination, while patient and healthy donor samples were processed together. The immunoSEQ multiplex PCR was used to amplify TCRB sequences from cDNA, generating 87-bp fragments that spanned the CDR3 region. The amplicons were sequenced using the Illumina HiSeq platform. In the source study's methods: Synthetic template baselines were used to correct PCR bias computationally, reads within Hamming distance 2 were collapsed together, and singletons that could not be merged were discarded. Reads were aligned to IMGT to assign V, D and J genes, CDR3 length, and insertions or deletions at six rearrangement sites. Clonotype counts were normalized to sorted cell number within each subset before computing true diversity and Gini coefficients with the tcR R package. The overlap coefficient, calculated on TCRB nucleotide sequences, was used to quantify repertoire sharing. Out-of-frame TCRB sequences from naive cells were analyzed as a proxy for the pre-selection repertoire. Not all clones reach the TCRdb copy of this immuneACCESS table, which keeps in-frame sequences only. Checked studies attribute under half of the gap to unresolved V genes and leave the rest unexplained. Clonal size and the V and J genes are those of that table, whereas D and trimming came from the DNA. The sample contains 970,000 or so clones, roughly a sixth of them found a single time. The top ten clonotypes cover about 0.025% of the sample.

From each donor, a single peripheral blood sample of about 100 mL on average was drawn into heparinised tubes. Using a panel that included CD45RO, CCR7, CD25, CD127, CD95 and CD27, naive, central memory, regulatory and stem cell-like memory CD4+ T cells were sorted on a BD FACSAria II. A purity above 95% was achieved for all sorted populations. PBMCs were isolated immediately by Lymphoprep density gradient centrifugation and stained directly without culture. Samples were stained and sorted in pairs, with one healthy donor and one patient per experiment, so that batch effects were minimized. Regarding this clone: What this receptor recognizes is not known. The input lacks base qualities; no much larger clone sits a single base away.

This receptor was taken from a woman between 18 and 30 years old in good health. Sequenced: naive CD4+ T cells from blood. The cell subset or site label of this sample denotes: true naive CD4+ T cells.

Read as DNA, the sequence is TGCGCCAGCAGCCAAGTGGCCGGGTCCTATGGCTACACCTTC. Protein translation: CASSQVAGSYGYTF. The sequence joins TRBV4-1 to TRBJ1-2; the D gene cannot be resolved reliably. The germline V gene specifies MGHRA as CDR1 and YSYEKL as CDR2. At the junction V is shortened by 1 base and J by 4 bases, with 10 bases in between. Taken from cysteine to phenylalanine, the CDR3 has 14 residues. Only CDR3 DNA is held: 42 bases, read in frame from base 1.